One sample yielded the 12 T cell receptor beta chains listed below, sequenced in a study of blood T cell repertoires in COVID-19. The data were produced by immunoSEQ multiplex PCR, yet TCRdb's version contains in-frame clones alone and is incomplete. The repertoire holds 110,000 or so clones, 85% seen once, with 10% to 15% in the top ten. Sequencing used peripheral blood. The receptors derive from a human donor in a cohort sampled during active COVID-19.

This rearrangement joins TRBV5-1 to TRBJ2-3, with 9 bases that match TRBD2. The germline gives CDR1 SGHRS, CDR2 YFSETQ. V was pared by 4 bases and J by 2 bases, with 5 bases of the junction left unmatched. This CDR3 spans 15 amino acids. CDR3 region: CASSLRTSDTDTQYF. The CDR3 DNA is TGCGCCAGCAGCCTGAGGACTAGCGACACAGATACGCAGTATTTT.

CDR3 region: CASSTRQGRRGNTIYF. The CDR3, as DNA: TGTGCCAGCAGCACCCGACAGGGACGGCGGGGAAACACCATATATTTT. The V gene is TRBV5-6, the J gene TRBJ1-3; 7 bases align to TRBD1. Germline V lookup: CDR1 SGHDT, CDR2 YYEEEE. J gave up 4 bases and V 4 bases, and 11 bases lay outside the gene matches. CDR3 length: 16 residues.

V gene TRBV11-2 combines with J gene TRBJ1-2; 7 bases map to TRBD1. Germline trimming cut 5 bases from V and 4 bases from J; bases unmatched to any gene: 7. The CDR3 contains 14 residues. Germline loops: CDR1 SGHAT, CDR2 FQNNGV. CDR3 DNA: TGTGCCAGCAGCCGCCGACAGGGCACCTATGGCTACACCTTC. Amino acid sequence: CASSRRQGTYGYTF.

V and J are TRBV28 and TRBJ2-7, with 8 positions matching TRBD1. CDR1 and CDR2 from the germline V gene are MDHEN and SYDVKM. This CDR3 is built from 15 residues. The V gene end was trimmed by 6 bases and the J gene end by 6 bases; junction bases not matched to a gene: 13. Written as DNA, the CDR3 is TGTGCCAGCAGCGAAACCGGGACAGGTCGTCGCGAGCAGTACTTC. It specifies CASSETGTGRREQYF.

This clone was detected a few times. Written as DNA, the CDR3 is TGTGCCAGCAGCATCAGAGGTGGAAACACCATATATTTT. It is translated as CASSIRGGNTIYF. V is TRBV5-4 and J is TRBJ1-3; D is unclear. V lost 4 bases to trimming and J lost 3 bases, with 8 bases between them. CDR1 SGHNT and CDR2 YYREEE come from the germline V gene (reference sequence). The CDR3 spans 13 residues.

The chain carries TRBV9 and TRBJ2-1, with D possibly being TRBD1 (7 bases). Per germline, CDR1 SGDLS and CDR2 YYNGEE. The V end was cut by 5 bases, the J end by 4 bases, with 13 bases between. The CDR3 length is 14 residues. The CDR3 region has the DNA TGTGCCAGCAGTTTCAGGGGGGTTTACAATGAGCAGTTCTTC. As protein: CASSFRGVYNEQFF. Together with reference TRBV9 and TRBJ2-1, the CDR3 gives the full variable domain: DSGVTQTPKHLITATGQRVTLRCSPRSGDLSVYWYQQSLDQGLQFLIQYYNGEERAKGNILERFSAQQFPDLHSELNLSSLELGDSALYFCASSFRGVYNEQFFGPGTRLTVL.

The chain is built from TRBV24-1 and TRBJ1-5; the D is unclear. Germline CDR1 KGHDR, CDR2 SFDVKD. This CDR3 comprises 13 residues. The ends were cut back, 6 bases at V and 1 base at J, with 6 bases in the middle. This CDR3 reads CATSKQSNQPQHF. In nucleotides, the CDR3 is TGTGCCACCAGTAAACAGAGCAATCAGCCCCAGCATTTT.

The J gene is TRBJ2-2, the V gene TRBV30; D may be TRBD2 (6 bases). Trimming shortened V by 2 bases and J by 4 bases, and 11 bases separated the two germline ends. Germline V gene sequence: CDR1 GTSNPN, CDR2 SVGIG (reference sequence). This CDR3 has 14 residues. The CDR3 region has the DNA TGTGCCTGGAGTAATAGCGGCCGCACCGGGGAGCTGTTTTTT. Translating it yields CAWSNSGRTGELFF.

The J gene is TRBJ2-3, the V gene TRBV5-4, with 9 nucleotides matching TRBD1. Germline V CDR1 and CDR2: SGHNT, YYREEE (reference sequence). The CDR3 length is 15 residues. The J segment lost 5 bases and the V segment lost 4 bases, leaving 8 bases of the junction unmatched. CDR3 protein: CASSAGTGKGDTQYF. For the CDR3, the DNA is TGTGCCAGCAGCGCCGGGACAGGGAAGGGAGATACGCAGTATTTT.

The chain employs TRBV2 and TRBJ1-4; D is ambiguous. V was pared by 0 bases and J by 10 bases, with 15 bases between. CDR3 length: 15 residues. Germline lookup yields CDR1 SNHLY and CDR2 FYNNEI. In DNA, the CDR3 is TGTGCCAGCAGTGAAGCGCTCGGGGATGCGGGAAAACTGTTTTTT. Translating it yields CASSEALGDAGKLFF.

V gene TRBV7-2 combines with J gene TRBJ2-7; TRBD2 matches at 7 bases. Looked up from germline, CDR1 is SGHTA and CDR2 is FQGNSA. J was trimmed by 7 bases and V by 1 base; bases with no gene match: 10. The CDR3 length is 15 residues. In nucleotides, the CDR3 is TGTGCCAGCAGCTTAGTTGCGGGGGTGCAGGAAGAGCAGTACTTC. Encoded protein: CASSLVAGVQEEQYF. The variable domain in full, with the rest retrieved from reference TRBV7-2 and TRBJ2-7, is GAGVSQSPSNKVTEKGKDVELRCDPISGHTALYWYRQSLGQGLEFLIYFQGNSAPDKSGLPSDRFSAERTGGSVSTLTIQRTQQEDSAVYLCASSLVAGVQEEQYFGPGTRLTVT.

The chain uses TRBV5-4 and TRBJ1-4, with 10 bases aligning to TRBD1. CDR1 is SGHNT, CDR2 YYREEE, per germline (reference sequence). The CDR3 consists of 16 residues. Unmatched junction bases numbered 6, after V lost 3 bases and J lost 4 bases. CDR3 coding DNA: TGTGCCAGCAGCTCCTCCGGGACAGGGGTTAATGAAAAACTGTTTTTT. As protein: CASSSSGTGVNEKLFF.